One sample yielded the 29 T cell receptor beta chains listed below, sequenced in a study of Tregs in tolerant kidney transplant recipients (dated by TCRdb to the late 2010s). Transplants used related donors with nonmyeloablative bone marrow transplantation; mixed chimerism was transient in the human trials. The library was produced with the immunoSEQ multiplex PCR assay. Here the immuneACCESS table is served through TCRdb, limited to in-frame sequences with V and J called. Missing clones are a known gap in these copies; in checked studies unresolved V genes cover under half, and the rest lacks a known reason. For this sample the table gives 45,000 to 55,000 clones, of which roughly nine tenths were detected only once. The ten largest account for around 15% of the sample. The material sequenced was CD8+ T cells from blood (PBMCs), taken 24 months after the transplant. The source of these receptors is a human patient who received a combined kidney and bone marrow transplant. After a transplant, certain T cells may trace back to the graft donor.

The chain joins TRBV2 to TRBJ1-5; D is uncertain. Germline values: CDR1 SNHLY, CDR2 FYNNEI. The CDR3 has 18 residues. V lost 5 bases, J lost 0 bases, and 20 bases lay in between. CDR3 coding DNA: TGTGCCAGCAGTCACCCTAGAGGGTTCGGGTATAGCAATCAGCCCCAGCATTTT. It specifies CASSHPRGFGYSNQPQHF.

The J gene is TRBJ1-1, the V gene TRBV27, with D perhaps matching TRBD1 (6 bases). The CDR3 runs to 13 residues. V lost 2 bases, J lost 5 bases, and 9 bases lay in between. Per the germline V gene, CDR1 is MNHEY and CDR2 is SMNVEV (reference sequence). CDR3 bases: TGTGCCAGCAGTTTAGTCAGGGGAACTGAAGCTTTCTTT. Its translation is CASSLVRGTEAFF.

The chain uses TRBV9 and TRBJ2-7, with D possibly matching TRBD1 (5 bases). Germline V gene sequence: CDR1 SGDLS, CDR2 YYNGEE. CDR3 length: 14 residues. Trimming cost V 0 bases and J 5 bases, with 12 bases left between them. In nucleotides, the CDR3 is TGTGCCAGCAGCGTAGAAGGGGTATTGGACGAGCAGTACTTC. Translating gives CASSVEGVLDEQYF.

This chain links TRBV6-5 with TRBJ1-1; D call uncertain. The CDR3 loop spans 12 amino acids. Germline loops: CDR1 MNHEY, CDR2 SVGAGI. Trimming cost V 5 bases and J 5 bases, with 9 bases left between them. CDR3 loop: CASSNPRTEAFF. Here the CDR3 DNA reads TGTGCCAGCAGTAACCCTAGAACTGAAGCTTTCTTT.

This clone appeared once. The CDR3 DNA is TGTGCCAGCAGCGACCGGACAGCCAACGTCCTGACTTTC. The encoded protein is CASSDRTANVLTF. The chain links TRBV9 to TRBJ2-6, with D maybe TRBD1 (5 bases). The V end lost 3 bases, the J end lost 7 bases, and 8 bases lay between the germline ends. From germline, CDR1 is SGDLS and CDR2 YYNGEE. This CDR3 contains 13 residues. The whole variable domain, remainder taken from reference TRBV9 and TRBJ2-6, is DSGVTQTPKHLITATGQRVTLRCSPRSGDLSVYWYQQSLDQGLQFLIQYYNGEERAKGNILERFSAQQFPDLHSELNLSSLELGDSALYFCASSDRTANVLTFGAGSRLTVL.

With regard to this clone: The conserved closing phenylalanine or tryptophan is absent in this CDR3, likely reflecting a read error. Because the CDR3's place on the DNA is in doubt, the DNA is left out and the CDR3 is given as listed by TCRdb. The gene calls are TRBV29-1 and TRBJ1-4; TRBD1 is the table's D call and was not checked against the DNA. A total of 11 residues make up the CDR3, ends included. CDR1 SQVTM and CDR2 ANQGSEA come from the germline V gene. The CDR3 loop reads CSVEMGQPYTS.

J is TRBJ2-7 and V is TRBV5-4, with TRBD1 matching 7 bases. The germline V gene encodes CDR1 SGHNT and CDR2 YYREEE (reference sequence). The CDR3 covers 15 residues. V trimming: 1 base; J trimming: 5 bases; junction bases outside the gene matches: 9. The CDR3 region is CASSLLGQHPNEQYF. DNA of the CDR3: TGTGCCAGCAGCTTGCTGGGACAGCACCCCAACGAGCAGTACTTC.

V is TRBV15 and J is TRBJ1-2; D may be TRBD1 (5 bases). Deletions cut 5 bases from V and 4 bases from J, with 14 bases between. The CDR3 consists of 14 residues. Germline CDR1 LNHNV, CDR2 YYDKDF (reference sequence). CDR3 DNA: TGTGCCACCAGCGGACACAGCGTCGGCTATGGCTACACCTTC. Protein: CATSGHSVGYGYTF.

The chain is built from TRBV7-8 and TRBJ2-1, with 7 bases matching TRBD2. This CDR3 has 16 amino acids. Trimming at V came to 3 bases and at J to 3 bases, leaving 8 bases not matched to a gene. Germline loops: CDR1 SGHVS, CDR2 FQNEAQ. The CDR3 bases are TGTGCCAGCAGCTTGTTCGGCGGGAGTATCTACAATGAGCAGTTCTTC. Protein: CASSLFGGSIYNEQFF.

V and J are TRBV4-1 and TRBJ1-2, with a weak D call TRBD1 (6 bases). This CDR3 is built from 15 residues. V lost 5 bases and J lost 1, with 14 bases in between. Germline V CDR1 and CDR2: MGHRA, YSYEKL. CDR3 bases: TGCGCCAGCAGCGTAAGGACAGCCCTTAACTATGGCTACACCTTC. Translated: CASSVRTALNYGYTF.

CDR3 in DNA: TGTGCCACCAGCAGAGATTTCATTAACTATCAGCCCCAGCATTTT. Translation: CATSRDFINYQPQHF. V usage is TRBV15 and J usage is TRBJ1-5; D remains ambiguous. Germline V gene sequence: CDR1 LNHNV, CDR2 YYDKDF (reference sequence). Between the trimmed V and J ends, which lost 0 bases and 5 bases, there was a span of 11 bases. This CDR3 contains 15 residues. Looking up the rest from reference TRBV15 and TRBJ1-5 gives the full variable domain: DAMVIQNPRYQVTQFGKPVTLSCSQTLNHNVMYWYQQKSSQAPKLLFHYYDKDFNNEADTPDNFQSRRPNTSFCFLDIRSPGLGDTAMYLCATSRDFINYQPQHFGDGTRLSIL.

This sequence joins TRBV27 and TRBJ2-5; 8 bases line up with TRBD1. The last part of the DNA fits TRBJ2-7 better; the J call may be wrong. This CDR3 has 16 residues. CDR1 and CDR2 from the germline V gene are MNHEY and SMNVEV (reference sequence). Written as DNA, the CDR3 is TGTGCCAGCAGTCCATCGACAGGGGAAAGCAACTACGAGCAGTACTTC. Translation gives CASSPSTGESNYEQYF.

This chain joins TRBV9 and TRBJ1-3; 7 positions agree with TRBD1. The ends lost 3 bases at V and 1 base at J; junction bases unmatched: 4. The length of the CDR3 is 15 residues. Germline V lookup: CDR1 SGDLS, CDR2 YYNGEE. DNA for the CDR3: TGTGCCAGCAGCGCTCCGGACAGGTCTGGAAACACCATATATTTT. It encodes CASSAPDRSGNTIYF. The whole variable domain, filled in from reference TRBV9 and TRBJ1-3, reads DSGVTQTPKHLITATGQRVTLRCSPRSGDLSVYWYQQSLDQGLQFLIQYYNGEERAKGNILERFSAQQFPDLHSELNLSSLELGDSALYFCASSAPDRSGNTIYFGEGSWLTVV.

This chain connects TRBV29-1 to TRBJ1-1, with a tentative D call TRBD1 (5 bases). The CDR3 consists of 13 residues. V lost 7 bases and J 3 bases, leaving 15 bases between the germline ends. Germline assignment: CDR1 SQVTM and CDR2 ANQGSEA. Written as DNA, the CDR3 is TGCAGCGGCACAGGAATTCCGGACACTGAAGCTTTCTTT. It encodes CSGTGIPDTEAFF.

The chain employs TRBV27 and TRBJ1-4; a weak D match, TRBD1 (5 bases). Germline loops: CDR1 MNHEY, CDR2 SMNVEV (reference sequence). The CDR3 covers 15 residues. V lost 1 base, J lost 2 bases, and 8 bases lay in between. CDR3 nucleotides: TGTGCCAGCAGTTTATTGGCAGGGACTAATGAAAAACTGTTTTTT. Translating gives CASSLLAGTNEKLFF. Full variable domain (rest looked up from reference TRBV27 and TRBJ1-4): EAQVTQNPRYLITVTGKKLTVTCSQNMNHEYMSWYRQDPGLGLRQIYYSMNVEVTDKGDVPEGYKVSRKEKRNFPLILESPSPNQTSLYFCASSLLAGTNEKLFFGSGTQLSVL.

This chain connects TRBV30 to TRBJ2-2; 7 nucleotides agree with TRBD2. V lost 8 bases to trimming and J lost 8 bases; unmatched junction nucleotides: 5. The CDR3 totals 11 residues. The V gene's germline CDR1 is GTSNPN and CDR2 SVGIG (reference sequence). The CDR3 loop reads CARLRGGELFF. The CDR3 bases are TGTGCCAGACTGCGGGGGGGGGAGCTGTTTTTT.

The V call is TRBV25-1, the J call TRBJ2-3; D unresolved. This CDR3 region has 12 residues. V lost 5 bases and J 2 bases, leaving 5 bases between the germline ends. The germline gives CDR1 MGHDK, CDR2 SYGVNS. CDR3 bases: TGTGCCAGCAGTTCCATCACAGATACGCAGTATTTT. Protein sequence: CASSSITDTQYF.

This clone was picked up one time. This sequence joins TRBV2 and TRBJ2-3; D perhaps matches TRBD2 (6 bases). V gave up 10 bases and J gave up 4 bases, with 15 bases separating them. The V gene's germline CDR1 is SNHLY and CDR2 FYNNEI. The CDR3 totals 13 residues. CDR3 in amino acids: CATNGRYADTQYF. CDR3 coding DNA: TGTGCCACAAACGGGAGATACGCAGATACGCAGTATTTT.

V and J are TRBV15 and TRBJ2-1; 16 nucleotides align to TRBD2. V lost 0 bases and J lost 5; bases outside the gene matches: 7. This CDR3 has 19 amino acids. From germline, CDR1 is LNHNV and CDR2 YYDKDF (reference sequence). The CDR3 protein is CATSREVGTSGRANNEQFF. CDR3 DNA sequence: TGTGCCACCAGCAGAGAAGTGGGGACTAGCGGGAGGGCCAACAATGAGCAGTTCTTC.

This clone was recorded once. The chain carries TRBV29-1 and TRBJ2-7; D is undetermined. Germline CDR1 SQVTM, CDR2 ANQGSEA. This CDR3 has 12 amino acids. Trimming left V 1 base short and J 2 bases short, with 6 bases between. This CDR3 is CSVEGLAYEQYF. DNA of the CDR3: TGCAGCGTTGAAGGGCTGGCCTACGAGCAGTACTTC.

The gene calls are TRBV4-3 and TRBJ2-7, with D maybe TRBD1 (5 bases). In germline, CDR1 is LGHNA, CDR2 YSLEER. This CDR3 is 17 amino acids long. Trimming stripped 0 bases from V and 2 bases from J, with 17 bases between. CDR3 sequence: CASSQERIWTLPYEQYF. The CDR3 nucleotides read TGCGCCAGCAGCCAAGAGAGGATCTGGACACTACCCTACGAGCAGTACTTC.

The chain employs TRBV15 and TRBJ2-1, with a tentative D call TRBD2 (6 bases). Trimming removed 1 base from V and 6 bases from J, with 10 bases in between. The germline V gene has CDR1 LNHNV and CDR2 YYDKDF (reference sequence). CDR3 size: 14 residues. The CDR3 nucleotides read TGTGCCACCAGCAGAGGGCGGGGAGTCAATGAGCAGTTCTTC. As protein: CATSRGRGVNEQFF. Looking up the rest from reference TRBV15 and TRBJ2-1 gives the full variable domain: DAMVIQNPRYQVTQFGKPVTLSCSQTLNHNVMYWYQQKSSQAPKLLFHYYDKDFNNEADTPDNFQSRRPNTSFCFLDIRSPGLGDTAMYLCATSRGRGVNEQFFGPGTRLTVL.

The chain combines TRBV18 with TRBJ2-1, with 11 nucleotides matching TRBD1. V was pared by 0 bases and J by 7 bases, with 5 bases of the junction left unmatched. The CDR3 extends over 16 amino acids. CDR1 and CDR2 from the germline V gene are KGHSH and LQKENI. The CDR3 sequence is CASSPPGTGGGNEQFF. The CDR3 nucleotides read TGTGCCAGCTCACCACCTGGGACAGGGGGTGGAAATGAGCAGTTCTTC.

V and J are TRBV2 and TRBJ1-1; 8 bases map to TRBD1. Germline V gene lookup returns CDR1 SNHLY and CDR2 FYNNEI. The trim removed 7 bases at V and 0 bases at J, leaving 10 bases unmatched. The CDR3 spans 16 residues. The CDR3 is CASTMNPTGVNTEAFF. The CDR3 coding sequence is TGTGCCAGCACTATGAACCCGACAGGGGTGAACACTGAAGCTTTCTTT.

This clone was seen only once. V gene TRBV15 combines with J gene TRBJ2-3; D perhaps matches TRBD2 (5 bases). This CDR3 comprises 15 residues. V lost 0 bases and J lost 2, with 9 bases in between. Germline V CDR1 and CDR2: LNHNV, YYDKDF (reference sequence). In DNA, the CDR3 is TGTGCCACCAGCAGAGATCGGGGAAACACAGATACGCAGTATTTT. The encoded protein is CATSRDRGNTDTQYF.

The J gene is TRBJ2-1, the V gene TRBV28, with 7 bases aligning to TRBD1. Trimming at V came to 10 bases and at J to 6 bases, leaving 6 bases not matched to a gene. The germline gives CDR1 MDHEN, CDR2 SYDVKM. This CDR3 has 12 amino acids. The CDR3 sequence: CATRGQINEQFF. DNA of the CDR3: TGTGCCACCCGGGGACAGATCAATGAGCAGTTCTTC.

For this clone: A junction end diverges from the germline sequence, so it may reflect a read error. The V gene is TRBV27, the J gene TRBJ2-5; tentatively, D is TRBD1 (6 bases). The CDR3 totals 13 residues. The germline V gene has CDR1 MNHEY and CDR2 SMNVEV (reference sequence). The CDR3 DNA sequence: TGTGCCAGCAGCTTATTACAGGGCCAGACCCAGTACTTC. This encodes CASSLLQGQTQYF.

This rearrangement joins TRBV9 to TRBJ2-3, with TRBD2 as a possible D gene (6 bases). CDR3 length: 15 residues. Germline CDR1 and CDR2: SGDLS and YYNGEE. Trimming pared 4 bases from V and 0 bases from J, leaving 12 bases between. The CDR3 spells CASSPRGFSTDTQYF. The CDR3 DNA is TGTGCCAGCAGCCCTCGGGGGTTTAGCACAGATACGCAGTATTTT.

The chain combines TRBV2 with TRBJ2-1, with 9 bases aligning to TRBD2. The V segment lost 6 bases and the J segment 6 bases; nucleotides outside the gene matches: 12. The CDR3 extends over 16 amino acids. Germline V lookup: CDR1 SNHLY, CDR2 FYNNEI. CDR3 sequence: CASRPRLAGWFNEQFF. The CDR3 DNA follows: TGTGCCAGCAGACCACGCCTAGCGGGATGGTTCAATGAGCAGTTCTTC.